This is a list of T cell receptor beta chains from one sample in a study of blood T cells in healthy people across ages. MiXCR was run by TCRdb on the 5' RACE reads, yielding one entry per CDR3 protein. The repertoire consists of nearly 800,000 distinct CDR3 sequences, with approximately 25% occurring once and the leading ten covering under 4.5%. These records were also assigned to another study, of T cells of mothers and their children.

The material sequenced was blood. These receptors were collected from a boy aged 5-17 years in good health. The CDR3 runs from the conserved cysteine through the conserved F or W. The D gene is left open where the match is weak. Not all rows give a size; the values are once, few, many and, for expanded clones, a class.

d_gene,v_gene,abundance,j_gene,CDR3aa,CDR3nt
NA,TRBV6-6,NA,TRBJ1-1,CASFDRWNTEAFF,TGTGCCAGCTTCGACAGGTGGAACACTGAAGCTTTCTTT
NA,TRBV20-1,NA,TRBJ2-4,CSARDLVGSKNIQYF,TGCAGTGCTCGAGACCTAGTCGGCTCGAAAAACATTCAGTACTTC
NA,TRBV20-1,few,TRBJ2-1,CSPLKPVSGFFGEQFF,TGCAGTCCCCTCAAGCCCGTTAGCGGCTTTTTCGGTGAGCAGTTCTTC
NA,TRBV29-1,few,TRBJ2-3,CSVEKWDTDTQYF,TGCAGCGTTGAAAAATGGGACACAGATACGCAGTATTTT
NA,TRBV10-3,few,TRBJ2-7,CAISGQTHSYEQYF,TGTGCCATCAGTGGACAGACCCACTCCTACGAGCAGTACTTC
TRBD1,TRBV12-3/TRBV12-4,NA,TRBJ1-6,CASSPGQGSWYNSPLHF,TGTGCCAGCAGCCCCGGACAGGGCTCATGGTATAATTCACCCCTCCACTTT
NA,TRBV20-1,few,TRBJ1-1,CSAPQTVSGRNTEAFF,TGCAGTGCCCCGCAGACCGTTTCTGGTAGGAACACTGAAGCTTTCTTT
NA,TRBV28,NA,TRBJ2-7,CASSLKLGESPYEQYF,TGTGCCAGCAGTTTAAAGTTAGGTGAGAGCCCCTACGAGCAGTACTTC
TRBD2,TRBV7-2,NA,TRBJ2-5,CASSLGASGKETQYF,TGTGCCAGCAGCTTAGGGGCTAGCGGGAAAGAGACCCAGTACTTC
NA,TRBV6-1,NA,TRBJ2-5,CASSEPGDETQYF,TGTGCCAGCAGTGAACCTGGGGATGAGACCCAGTACTTC
TRBD2,TRBV20-1,NA,TRBJ2-7,CSARDSGTSQVEQYF,TGCAGTGCTAGAGATTCCGGGACTAGCCAGGTCGAGCAGTACTTC
NA,TRBV7-8,NA,TRBJ2-3,CASSLGTSGTGTQYF,TGTGCCAGCAGCTTAGGTACTAGTGGCACAGGTACGCAGTATTTT
TRBD1,TRBV7-9,few,TRBJ2-5,CASSLVWTTGDEETQYF,TGTGCCAGCAGCTTAGTTTGGACGACAGGGGACGAAGAGACCCAGTACTTC
TRBD1,TRBV6-1,NA,TRBJ1-4,CASSTGELNEKLFF,TGTGCCAGCAGTACAGGGGAACTTAATGAAAAACTGTTTTTT
TRBD2,TRBV4-3,NA,TRBJ2-5,CASPKRGNTEITRETQYF,TGCGCCAGCCCCAAGCGGGGAAACACGGAGATAACAAGAGAGACCCAGTACTTC
NA,TRBV7-2,many,TRBJ2-3,CASSLDYAGNTQYF,TGTGCCAGCAGCTTAGATTATGCGGGGAATACGCAGTATTTT
NA,TRBV6-6,NA,TRBJ2-1,CASSYPAEDLNEQFF,TGTGCCAGCAGTTACCCGGCAGAGGATTTAAATGAGCAGTTCTTC
NA,TRBV29-1,many,TRBJ1-1,CSVDNWGKAFF,TGCAGCGTTGACAACTGGGGAAAAGCTTTCTTT
NA,TRBV29-1,few,TRBJ2-7,CSVTTGFNYEQYF,TGCAGCGTTACGACAGGCTTCAACTACGAGCAGTACTTC
NA,TRBV6-5,few,TRBJ1-1,CASSYSSDRNTEAFF,TGTGCCAGCAGTTACTCGAGTGACAGGAACACTGAAGCTTTCTTT
TRBD1,TRBV5-1,NA,TRBJ2-7,CASSYTGQGNYEQYF,TGCGCCAGCAGCTACACCGGACAGGGGAACTACGAGCAGTACTTC
NA,TRBV18,few,TRBJ1-1,CASSPRADNGGTEAFF,TGTGCCAGCTCACCAAGGGCAGACAACGGGGGCACTGAAGCTTTCTTT
NA,TRBV27,few,TRBJ2-5,CASSRTFRGYEETQYF,TGTGCCAGCAGTCGGACTTTTAGAGGGTACGAAGAGACCCAGTACTTC
NA,TRBV12-3/TRBV12-4,few,TRBJ1-5,CASSTGFIQPQHF,TGTGCCAGCAGCACAGGGTTTATTCAGCCCCAGCATTTT
TRBD1,TRBV28,NA,TRBJ1-2,CASRITWTGGTSGYGYTF,TGTGCCAGCAGGATAACATGGACAGGGGGGACGTCTGGTTATGGCTACACCTTC
TRBD2,TRBV5-1,NA,TRBJ2-3,CASSTPTQRGVQSTDTQYF,TGCGCCAGCAGCACTCCAACCCAGCGGGGGGTCCAAAGCACAGATACGCAGTATTTT
NA,TRBV12-3/TRBV12-4,NA,TRBJ2-1,CASSLHSNEQFF,TGTGCCAGCAGTTTACATTCCAATGAGCAGTTCTTC
NA,TRBV18,NA,TRBJ2-1,CASSPPVFGRLETGDNEQFF,TGTGCCAGCTCACCACCGGTCTTTGGGCGACTAGAAACGGGTGACAATGAGCAGTTCTTC
TRBD1,TRBV25-1,NA,TRBJ1-5,CASSEYGTDGSQHF,TGTGCCAGCAGTGAATATGGGACAGACGGGTCCCAGCATTTT
TRBD1,TRBV29-1,NA,TRBJ2-7,CSVAWDRGQREQYF,TGCAGCGTCGCCTGGGACAGGGGGCAACGCGAGCAGTACTTC
NA,TRBV6-1,NA,TRBJ1-4,CASSDPTTNEKLFF,TGTGCCAGCAGCGACCCAACAACTAATGAAAAACTGTTTTTT
NA,TRBV5-1,few,TRBJ2-5,CASSVEGKTQYF,TGCGCCAGCAGCGTGGAGGGGAAGACCCAGTACTTC
TRBD2,TRBV20-1,few,TRBJ2-1,CSARDPSGSLNEQFF,TGCAGTGCTAGAGATCCCAGCGGGAGCCTCAATGAGCAGTTCTTC
NA,TRBV30,few,TRBJ1-4,CAWMRYGKLFF,TGTGCCTGGATGCGGTACGGAAAACTGTTTTTT
NA,TRBV4-3,few,TRBJ2-3,CASSQDRRRGGYTDTQYF,TGCGCCAGCAGCCAAGATAGAAGAAGGGGGGGATACACAGATACGCAGTATTTT